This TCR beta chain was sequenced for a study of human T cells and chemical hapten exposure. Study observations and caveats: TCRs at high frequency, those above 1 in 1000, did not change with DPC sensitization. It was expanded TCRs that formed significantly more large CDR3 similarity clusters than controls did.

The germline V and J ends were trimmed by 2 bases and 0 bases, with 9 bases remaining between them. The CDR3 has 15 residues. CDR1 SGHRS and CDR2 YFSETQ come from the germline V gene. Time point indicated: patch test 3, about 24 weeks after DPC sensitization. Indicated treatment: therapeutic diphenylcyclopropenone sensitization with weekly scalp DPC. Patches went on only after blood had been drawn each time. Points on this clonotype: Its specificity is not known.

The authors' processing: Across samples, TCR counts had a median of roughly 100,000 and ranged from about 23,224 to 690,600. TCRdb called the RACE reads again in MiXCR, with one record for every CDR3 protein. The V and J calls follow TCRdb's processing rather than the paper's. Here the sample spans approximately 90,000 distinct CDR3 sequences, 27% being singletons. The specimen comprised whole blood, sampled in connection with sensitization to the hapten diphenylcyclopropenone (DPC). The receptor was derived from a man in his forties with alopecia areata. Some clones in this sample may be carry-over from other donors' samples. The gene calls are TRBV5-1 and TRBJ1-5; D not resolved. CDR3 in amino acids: CASSFDGYSNQPQHF. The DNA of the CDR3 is TGCGCCAGCAGCTTTGACGGCTATAGCAATCAGCCCCAGCATTTT.